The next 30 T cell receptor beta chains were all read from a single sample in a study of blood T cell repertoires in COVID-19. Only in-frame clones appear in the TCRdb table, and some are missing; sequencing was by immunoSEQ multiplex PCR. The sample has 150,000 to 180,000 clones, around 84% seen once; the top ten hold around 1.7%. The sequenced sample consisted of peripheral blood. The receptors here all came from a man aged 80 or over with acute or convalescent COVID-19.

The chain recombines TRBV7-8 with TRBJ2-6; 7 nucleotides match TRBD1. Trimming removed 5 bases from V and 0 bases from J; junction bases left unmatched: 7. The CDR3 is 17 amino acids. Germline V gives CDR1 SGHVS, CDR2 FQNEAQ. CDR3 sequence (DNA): TGTGCCAGCAGCCCAGCGACAGGGCGCTCTGGGGCCAACGTCCTGACTTTC. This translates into CASSPATGRSGANVLTF.

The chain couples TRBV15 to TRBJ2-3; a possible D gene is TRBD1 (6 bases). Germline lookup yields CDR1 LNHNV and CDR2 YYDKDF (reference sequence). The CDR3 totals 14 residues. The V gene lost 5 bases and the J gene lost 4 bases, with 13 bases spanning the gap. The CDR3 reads CATSRSEGADTQYF. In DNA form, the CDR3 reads TGTGCCACCAGCCGTTCCGAGGGGGCAGATACGCAGTATTTT. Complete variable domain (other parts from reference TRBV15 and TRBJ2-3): DAMVIQNPRYQVTQFGKPVTLSCSQTLNHNVMYWYQQKSSQAPKLLFHYYDKDFNNEADTPDNFQSRRPNTSFCFLDIRSPGLGDTAMYLCATSRSEGADTQYFGPGTRLTVL.

The chain's CDR3 is CASSILETQYF. The CDR3, as DNA: TGTGCCAGCAGCATCCTCGAGACCCAGTACTTC. This chain links TRBV7-2 with TRBJ2-5, with D hard to call. The germline gives CDR1 SGHTA, CDR2 FQGNSA. V was trimmed by 5 bases and J by 5 bases, leaving 6 bases between them. The CDR3 runs to 11 residues.

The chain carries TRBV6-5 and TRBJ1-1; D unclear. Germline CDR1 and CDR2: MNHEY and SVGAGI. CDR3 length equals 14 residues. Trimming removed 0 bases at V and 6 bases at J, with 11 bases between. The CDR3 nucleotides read TGTGCCAGCAGTTACTCGCACGAGGGTGCTGAAGCTTTCTTT. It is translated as CASSYSHEGAEAFF.

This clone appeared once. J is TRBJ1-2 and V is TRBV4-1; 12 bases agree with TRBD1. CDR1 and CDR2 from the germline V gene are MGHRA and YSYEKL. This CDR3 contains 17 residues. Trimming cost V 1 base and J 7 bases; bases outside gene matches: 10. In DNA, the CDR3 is TGCGCCAGCAGCCAAGTCAGTACACCGGGACAGGGGGCTGGCTACACCTTC. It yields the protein CASSQVSTPGQGAGYTF.

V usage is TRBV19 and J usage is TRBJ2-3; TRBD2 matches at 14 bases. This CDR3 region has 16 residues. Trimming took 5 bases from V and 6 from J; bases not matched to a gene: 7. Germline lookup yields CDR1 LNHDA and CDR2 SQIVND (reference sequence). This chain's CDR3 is CASSSGTSGGRDTQYF. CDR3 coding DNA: TGTGCCAGTAGTTCTGGGACTAGCGGGGGACGGGATACGCAGTATTTT.

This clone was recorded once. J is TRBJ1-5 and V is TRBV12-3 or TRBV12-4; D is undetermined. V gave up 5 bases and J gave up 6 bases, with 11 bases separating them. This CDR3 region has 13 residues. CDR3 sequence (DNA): TGTGCCAGCAGTCGAGGTTTTGGTCAGCCCCAGCATTTT. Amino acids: CASSRGFGQPQHF.

Written as DNA, the CDR3 is TGTGCCACCAGCAGCCACCGGACAGGAAATTCACCCCTCCACTTT. Protein product: CATSSHRTGNSPLHF. This chain connects TRBV15 to TRBJ1-6; 7 positions agree with TRBD1. Trimming removed 3 bases from V and 7 bases from J; junction bases left unmatched: 6. Germline values: CDR1 LNHNV, CDR2 YYDKDF (reference sequence). The CDR3 is 15 residues long.

The CDR3 loop reads CASSPSTGSLSEQFF. DNA for the CDR3: TGTGCCAGTAGCCCATCGACAGGGTCCCTGAGTGAGCAGTTCTTC. The chain combines TRBV19 with TRBJ2-1, with 7 bases aligning to TRBD1. The junction had 14 bases not matched to a gene; V was cut back by 6 bases and J by 9 bases. Germline assignment: CDR1 LNHDA and CDR2 SQIVND (reference sequence). The CDR3 covers 15 residues.

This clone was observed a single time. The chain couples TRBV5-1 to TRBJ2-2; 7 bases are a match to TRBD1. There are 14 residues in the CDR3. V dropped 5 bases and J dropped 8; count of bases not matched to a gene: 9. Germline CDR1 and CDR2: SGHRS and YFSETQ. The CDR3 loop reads CASSRDSLTGELFF. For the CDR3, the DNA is TGCGCCAGCAGTCGGGACAGCCTTACGGGGGAGCTGTTTTTT. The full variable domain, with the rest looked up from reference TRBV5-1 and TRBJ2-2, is KAGVTQTPRYLIKTRGQQVTLSCSPISGHRSVSWYQQTPGQGLQFLFEYFSETQRNKGNFPGRFSGRQFSNSRSEMNVSTLELGDSALYLCASSRDSLTGELFFGEGSRLTVL.

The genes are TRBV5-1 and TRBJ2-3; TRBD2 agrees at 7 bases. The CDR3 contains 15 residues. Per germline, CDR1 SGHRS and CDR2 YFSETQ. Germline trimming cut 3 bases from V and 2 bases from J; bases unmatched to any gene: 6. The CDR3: CASSSTSRNTDTQYF. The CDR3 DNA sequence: TGCGCCAGCAGCTCGACTAGCCGGAACACAGATACGCAGTATTTT.

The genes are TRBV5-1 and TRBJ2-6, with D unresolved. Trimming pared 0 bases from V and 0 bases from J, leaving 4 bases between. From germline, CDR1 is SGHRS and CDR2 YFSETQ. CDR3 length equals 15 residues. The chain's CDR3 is CASSLGGSGANVLTF. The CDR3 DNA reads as TGCGCCAGCAGCTTGGGCGGCTCTGGGGCCAACGTCCTGACTTTC.

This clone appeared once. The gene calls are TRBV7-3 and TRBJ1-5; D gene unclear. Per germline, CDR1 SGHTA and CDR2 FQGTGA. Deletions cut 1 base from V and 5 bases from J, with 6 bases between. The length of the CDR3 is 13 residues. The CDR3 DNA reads TGTGCCAGCAGCTTAAGCGTGGATCAGCCCCAGCATTTT. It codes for CASSLSVDQPQHF.

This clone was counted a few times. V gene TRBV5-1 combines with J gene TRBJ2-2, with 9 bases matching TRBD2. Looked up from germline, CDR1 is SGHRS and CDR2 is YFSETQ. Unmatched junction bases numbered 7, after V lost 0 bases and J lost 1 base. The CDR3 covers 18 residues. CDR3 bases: TGCGCCAGCAGCTTGGAGGGGTTACTAGCGGGGAACACCGGGGAGCTGTTTTTT. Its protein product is CASSLEGLLAGNTGELFF.

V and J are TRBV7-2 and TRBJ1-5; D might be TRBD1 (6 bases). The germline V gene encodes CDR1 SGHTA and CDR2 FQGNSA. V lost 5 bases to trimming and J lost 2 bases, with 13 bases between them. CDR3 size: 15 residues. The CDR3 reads CASSGDNFGNQPQHF. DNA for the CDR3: TGTGCCAGCAGCGGGGACAACTTCGGCAATCAGCCCCAGCATTTT.

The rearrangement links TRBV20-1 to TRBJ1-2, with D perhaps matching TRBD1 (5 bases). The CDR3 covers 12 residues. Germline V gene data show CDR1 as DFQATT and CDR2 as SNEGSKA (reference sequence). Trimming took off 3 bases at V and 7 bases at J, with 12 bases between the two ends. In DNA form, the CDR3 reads TGCAGTGCTAGTATGGGGGAGGGTGGCTACACCTTC. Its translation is CSASMGEGGYTF.

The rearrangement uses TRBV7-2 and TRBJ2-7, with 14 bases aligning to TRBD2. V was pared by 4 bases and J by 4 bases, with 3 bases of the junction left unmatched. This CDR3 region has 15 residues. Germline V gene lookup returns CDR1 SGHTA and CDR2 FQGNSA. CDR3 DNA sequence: TGTGCCAGCAGCTCGACTAGCGGGGGGGAATACGAGCAGTACTTC. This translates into CASSSTSGGEYEQYF.

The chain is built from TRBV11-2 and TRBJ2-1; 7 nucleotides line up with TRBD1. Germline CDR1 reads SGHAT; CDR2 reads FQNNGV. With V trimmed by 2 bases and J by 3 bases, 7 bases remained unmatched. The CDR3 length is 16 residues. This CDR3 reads CASSLFATGSYNEQFF. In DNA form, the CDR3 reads TGTGCCAGCAGCTTATTCGCGACAGGGAGCTACAATGAGCAGTTCTTC.

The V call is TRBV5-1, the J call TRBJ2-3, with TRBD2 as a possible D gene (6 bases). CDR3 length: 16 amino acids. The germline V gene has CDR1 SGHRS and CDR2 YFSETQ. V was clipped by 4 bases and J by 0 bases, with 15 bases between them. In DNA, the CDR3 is TGCGCCAGCAGCCCCGTAAGTGGGACTAGCACAGATACGCAGTATTTT. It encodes CASSPVSGTSTDTQYF. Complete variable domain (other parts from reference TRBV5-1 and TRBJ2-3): KAGVTQTPRYLIKTRGQQVTLSCSPISGHRSVSWYQQTPGQGLQFLFEYFSETQRNKGNFPGRFSGRQFSNSRSEMNVSTLELGDSALYLCASSPVSGTSTDTQYFGPGTRLTVL.

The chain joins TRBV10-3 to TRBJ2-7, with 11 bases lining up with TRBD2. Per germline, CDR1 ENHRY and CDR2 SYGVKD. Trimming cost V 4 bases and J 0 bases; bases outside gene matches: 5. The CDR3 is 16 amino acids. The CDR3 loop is CAISGDGTSGSYEQYF. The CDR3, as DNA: TGTGCCATCAGTGGGGACGGGACTAGCGGCTCCTACGAGCAGTACTTC.

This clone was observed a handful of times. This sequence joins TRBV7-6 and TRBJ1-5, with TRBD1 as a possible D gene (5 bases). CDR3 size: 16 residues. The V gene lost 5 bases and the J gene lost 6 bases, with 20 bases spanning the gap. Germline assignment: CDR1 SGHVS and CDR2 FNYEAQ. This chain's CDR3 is CASSPRGNEEGQPQHF. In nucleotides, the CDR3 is TGTGCCAGCAGCCCCCGGGGGAATGAAGAGGGTCAGCCCCAGCATTTT.

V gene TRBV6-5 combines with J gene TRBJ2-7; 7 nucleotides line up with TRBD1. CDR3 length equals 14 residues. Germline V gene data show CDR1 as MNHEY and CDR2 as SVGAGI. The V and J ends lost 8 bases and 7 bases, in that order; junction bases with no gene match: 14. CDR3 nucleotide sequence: TGTGCCAGCCGAGCCCAGAGACAGGGCTGGGAGCAGTACGTC. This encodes CASRAQRQGWEQYV.

Written as DNA, the CDR3 is TGTGCCAGCAGCTTAACGACAAACCAAGAGACCCAGTACTTC. Its protein product is CASSLTTNQETQYF. The chain recombines TRBV7-3 with TRBJ2-5, with unresolved D. This CDR3 has 14 amino acids. Trimming shortened V by 0 bases and J by 0 bases, and 5 bases separated the two germline ends. Germline-derived CDR1 and CDR2 are SGHTA and FQGTGA.

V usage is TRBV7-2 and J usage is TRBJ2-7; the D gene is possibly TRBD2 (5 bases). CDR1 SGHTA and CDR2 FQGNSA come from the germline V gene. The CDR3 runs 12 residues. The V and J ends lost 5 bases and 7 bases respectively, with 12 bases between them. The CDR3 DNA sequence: TGTGCCAGCAGCCCCCAAGAGGGTGAGCAGTACTTC. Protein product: CASSPQEGEQYF.

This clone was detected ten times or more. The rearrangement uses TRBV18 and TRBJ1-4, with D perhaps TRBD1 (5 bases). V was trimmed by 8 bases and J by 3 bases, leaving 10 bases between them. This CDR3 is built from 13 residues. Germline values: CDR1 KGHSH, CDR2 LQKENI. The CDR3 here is CASQGSPNEKLFF. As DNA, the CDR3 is TGTGCCAGCCAGGGATCCCCTAATGAAAAACTGTTTTTT.

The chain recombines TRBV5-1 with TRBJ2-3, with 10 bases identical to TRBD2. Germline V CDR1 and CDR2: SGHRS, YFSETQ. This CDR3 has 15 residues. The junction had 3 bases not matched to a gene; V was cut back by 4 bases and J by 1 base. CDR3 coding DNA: TGCGCCAGCAGCCCACTAGCGGGGCGCACAGATACGCAGTATTTT. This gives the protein CASSPLAGRTDTQYF.

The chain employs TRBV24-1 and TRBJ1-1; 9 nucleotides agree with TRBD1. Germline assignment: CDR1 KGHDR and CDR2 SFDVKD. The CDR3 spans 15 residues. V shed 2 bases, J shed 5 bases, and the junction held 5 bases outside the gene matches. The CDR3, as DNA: TGTGCCACCAGTGATTCGGGACAGGGCTGGACTGAAGCTTTCTTT. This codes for CATSDSGQGWTEAFF.

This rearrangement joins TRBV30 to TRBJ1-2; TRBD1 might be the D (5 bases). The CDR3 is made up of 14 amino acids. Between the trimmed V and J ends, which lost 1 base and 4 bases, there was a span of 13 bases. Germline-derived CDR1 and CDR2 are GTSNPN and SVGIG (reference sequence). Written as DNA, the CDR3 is TGTGCCTGGAGTGAGCAGGGTCTAGGCTATGGCTACACCTTC. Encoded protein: CAWSEQGLGYGYTF.

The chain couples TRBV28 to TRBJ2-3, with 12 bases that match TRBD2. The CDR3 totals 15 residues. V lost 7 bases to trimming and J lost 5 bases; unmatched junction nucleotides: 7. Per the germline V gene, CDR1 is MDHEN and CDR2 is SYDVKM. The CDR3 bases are TGTGCCAGCACTGGTACTAGCGGGGGGAGAGATACGCAGTATTTT. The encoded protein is CASTGTSGGRDTQYF. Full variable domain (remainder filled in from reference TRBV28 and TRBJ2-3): DVKVTQSSRYLVKRTGEKVFLECVQDMDHENMFWYRQDPGLGLRLIYFSYDVKMKEKGDIPEGYSVSREKKERFSLILESASTNQTSMYLCASTGTSGGRDTQYFGPGTRLTVL.

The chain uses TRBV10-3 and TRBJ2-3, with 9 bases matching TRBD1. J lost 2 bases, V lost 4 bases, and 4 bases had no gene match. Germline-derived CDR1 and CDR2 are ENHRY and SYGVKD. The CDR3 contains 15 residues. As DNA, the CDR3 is TGTGCCATCAGTGGGACAGGGGACGACACAGATACGCAGTATTTT. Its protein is CAISGTGDDTDTQYF.